This T cell receptor beta chain was retrieved from a study of blood T cell repertoires in COVID-19. This table comes from immunoSEQ multiplex PCR, and its TCRdb copy is limited to in-frame clones, with some not included. The sample includes roughly 300,000 clones, approximately 84% of them seen just once. Cohort assignment relied on participant-reported clinical history. V lost 1 base, J lost 6 bases, and 13 bases lay in between. This CDR3 contains 15 residues. From germline, CDR1 is LNHDA and CDR2 SQIVND (reference sequence). This receptor was obtained from a woman aged 25 to 39 who had recovered from COVID-19. The rearrangement links TRBV19 to TRBJ1-5; weak D call: TRBD1 (6 bases). Sequenced: PBMCs or T cells enriched from blood (not recorded which). CDR3: CASSIGPGVGQPQHF. Here the CDR3 DNA reads TGTGCCAGTAGTATAGGGCCAGGGGTGGGTCAGCCCCAGCATTTT.